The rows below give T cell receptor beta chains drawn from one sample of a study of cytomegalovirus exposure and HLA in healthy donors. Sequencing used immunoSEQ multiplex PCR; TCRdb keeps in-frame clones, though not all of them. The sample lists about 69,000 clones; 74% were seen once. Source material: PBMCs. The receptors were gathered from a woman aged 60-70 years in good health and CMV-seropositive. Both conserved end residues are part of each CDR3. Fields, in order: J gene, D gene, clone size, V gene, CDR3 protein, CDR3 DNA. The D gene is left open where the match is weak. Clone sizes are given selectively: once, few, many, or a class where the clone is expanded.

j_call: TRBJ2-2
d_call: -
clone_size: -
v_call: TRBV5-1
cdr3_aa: CASSPAVANTGELFF
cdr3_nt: TGCGCCAGCAGTCCAGCGGTCGCGAACACCGGGGAGCTGTTTTTT

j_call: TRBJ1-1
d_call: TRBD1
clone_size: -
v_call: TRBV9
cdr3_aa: CAGSSRTGATEAFF
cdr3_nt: TGTGCCGGCAGCTCAAGAACAGGGGCAACTGAAGCTTTCTTT

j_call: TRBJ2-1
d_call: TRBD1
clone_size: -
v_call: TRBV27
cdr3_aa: CASNPTGPYNEQFF
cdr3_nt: TGTGCCAGCAACCCGACAGGGCCCTACAATGAGCAGTTCTTC

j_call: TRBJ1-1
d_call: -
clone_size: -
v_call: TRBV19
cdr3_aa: CASSPLQGGRTEAFF
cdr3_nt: TGTGCCAGTAGTCCCTTACAAGGGGGTAGGACTGAAGCTTTCTTT

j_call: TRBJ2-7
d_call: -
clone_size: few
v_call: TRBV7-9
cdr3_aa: CASSSPSSAYEQYF
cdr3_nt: TGTGCCAGCAGCTCTCCGTCAAGCGCCTACGAGCAGTACTTC

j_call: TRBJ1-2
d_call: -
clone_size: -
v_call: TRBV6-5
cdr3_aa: CASSYDSHYGYTF
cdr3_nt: TGTGCCAGCAGTTACGACAGCCACTATGGCTACACCTTC

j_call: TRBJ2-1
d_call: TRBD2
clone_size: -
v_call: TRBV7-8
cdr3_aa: CASRSGGFREQFF
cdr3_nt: TGTGCCAGCAGGAGCGGGGGGTTCCGGGAGCAGTTCTTC

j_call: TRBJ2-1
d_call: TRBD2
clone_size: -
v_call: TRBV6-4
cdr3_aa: CASSPGTSGRNEQFF
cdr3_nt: TGTGCCAGCAGTCCAGGGACTAGCGGGAGAAATGAGCAGTTCTTC

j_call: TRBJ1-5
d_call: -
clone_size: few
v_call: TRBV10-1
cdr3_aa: CASSDGNQPQHF
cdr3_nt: TGCGCCAGCAGTGACGGCAATCAGCCCCAGCATTTT

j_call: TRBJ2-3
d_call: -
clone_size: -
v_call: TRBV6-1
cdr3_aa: CASSERWGGPTDTQYF
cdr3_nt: TGTGCCAGCAGTGAGAGATGGGGGGGCCCCACAGATACGCAGTATTTT

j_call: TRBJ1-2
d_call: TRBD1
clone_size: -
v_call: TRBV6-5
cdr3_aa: CASRGQSNYGYTF
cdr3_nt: TGTGCCAGCAGGGGACAGTCCAACTATGGCTACACCTTC

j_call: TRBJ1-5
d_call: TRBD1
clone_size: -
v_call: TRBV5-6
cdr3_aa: CASSLVGQGKGQPQHF
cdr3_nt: TGTGCCAGCAGCTTGGTGGGACAGGGTAAAGGTCAGCCCCAGCATTTT

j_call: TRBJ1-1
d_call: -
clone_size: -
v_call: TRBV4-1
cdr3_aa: CASRRQANTEAFF
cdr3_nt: TGCGCCAGCCGTCGACAGGCGAACACTGAAGCTTTCTTT

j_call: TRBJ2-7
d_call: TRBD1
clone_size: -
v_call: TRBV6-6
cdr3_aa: CATRGNDRDEQYF
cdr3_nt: TGTGCCACTAGGGGAAATGACAGGGATGAGCAGTACTTC

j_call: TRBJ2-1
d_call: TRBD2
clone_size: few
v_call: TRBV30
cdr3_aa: CAWSVLAGNNEQFF
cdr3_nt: TGTGCCTGGAGTGTACTAGCGGGGAACAATGAGCAGTTCTTC

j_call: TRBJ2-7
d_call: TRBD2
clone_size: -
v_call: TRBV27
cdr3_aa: CASSLSGGGAEQYF
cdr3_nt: TGTGCCAGCAGTTTATCGGGGGGAGGGGCCGAGCAGTACTTC

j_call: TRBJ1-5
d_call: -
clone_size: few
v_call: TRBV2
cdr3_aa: CASTGMQQPQHF
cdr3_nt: TGTGCCAGCACAGGGATGCAGCAGCCCCAGCATTTT

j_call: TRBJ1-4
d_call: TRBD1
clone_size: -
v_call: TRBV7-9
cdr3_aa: CASSANRGRNEKLFF
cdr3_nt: TGTGCCAGCAGCGCCAACAGGGGCAGGAATGAAAAACTGTTTTTT

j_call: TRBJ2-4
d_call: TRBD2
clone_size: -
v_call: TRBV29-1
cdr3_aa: CSVDGGENIQYF
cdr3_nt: TGCAGCGTTGACGGGGGGGAAAACATTCAGTACTTC

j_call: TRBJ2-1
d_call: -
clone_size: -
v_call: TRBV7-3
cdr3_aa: CASSVMSQTYNEQFF
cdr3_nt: TGTGCCAGCAGCGTGATGTCACAGACCTACAATGAGCAGTTCTTC

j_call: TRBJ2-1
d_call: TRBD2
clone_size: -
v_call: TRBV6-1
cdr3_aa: CASKVLAGPYNEQFF
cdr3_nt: TGTGCCAGCAAGGTTTTAGCGGGCCCCTACAATGAGCAGTTCTTC

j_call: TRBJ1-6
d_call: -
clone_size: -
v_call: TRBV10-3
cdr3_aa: CAISVYDSYNSPLHF
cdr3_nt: TGTGCCATCAGTGTATATGACAGCTATAATTCACCCCTCCACTTT

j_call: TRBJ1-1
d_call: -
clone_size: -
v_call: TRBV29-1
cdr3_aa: CSVAGRMNTEAFF
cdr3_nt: TGCAGCGTAGCGGGACGGATGAACACTGAAGCTTTCTTT

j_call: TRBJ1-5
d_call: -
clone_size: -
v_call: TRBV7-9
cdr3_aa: CASSSGRGGHQPQHF
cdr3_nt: TGTGCCAGCAGCTCCGGTCGCGGAGGACATCAGCCCCAGCATTTT

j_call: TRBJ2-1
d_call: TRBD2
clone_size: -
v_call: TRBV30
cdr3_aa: CAWSALAGIEQFF
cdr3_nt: TGTGCCTGGAGTGCCCTAGCGGGAATTGAGCAGTTCTTC

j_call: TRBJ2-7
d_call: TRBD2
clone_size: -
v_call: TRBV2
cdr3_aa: CASSGAGGSHEQYF
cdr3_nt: TGTGCCAGCAGTGGAGCGGGGGGGTCCCACGAGCAGTACTTC

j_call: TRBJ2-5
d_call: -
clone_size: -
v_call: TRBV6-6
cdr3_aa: CASSPAGLYQDTQYF
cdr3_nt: TGTGCCAGCAGTCCTGCGGGCCTGTACCAAGATACCCAGTACTTC

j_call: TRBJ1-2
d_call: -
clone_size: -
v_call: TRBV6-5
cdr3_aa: CASSLRRTDGYTF
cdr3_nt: TGTGCCAGCAGCCTCCGTCGCACGGATGGCTACACCTTC

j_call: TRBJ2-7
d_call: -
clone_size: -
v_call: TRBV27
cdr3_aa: CASRGQGKSYEQYF
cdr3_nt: TGTGCCAGCAGGGGGCAGGGGAAGTCCTACGAGCAGTACTTC

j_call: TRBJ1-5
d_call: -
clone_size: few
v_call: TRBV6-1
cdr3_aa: CASSEGGRQPQHF
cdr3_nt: TGTGCCAGCAGTGAAGGAGGCCGCCAGCCCCAGCATTTT

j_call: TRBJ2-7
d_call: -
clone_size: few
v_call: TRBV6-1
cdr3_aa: CATHGQLGSYEQYF
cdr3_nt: TGTGCCACCCATGGACAGTTGGGGTCCTACGAGCAGTACTTC

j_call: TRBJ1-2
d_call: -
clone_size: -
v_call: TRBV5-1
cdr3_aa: CASSLGGAYGYTF
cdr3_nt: TGCGCCAGCAGCTTAGGGGGGGCGTATGGCTACACCTTC

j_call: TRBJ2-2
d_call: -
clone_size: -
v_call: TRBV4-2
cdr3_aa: CASSQDLLAIGELFF
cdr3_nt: TGTGCCAGCAGCCAAGATCTATTAGCTATCGGGGAGCTGTTTTTT

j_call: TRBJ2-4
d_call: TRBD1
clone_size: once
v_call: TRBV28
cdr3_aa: CASSLGRGWDIQYF
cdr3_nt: TGTGCCAGCAGTTTAGGCAGGGGGTGGGACATTCAGTACTTC

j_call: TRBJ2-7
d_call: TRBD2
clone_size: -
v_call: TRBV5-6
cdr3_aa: CASSWAGGGDEQYF
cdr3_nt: TGTGCCAGCAGCTGGGCGGGAGGCGGGGACGAGCAGTACTTC

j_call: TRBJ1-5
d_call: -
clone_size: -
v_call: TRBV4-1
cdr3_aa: CASSPEGYHQPQHF
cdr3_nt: TGCGCCAGCAGCCCCGAGGGTTATCATCAGCCCCAGCATTTT

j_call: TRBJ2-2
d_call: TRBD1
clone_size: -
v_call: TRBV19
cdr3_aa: CASSELGTGRGELFF
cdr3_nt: TGTGCCAGTAGTGAACTTGGGACAGGTCGAGGGGAGCTGTTTTTT

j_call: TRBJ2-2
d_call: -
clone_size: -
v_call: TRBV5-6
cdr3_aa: CASSFFWGAGELFF
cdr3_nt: TGTGCCAGCAGCTTTTTTTGGGGGGCCGGGGAGCTGTTTTTT

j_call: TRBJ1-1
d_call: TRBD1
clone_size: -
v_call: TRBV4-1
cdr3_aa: CASSRDRGNTEAFF
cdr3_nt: TGCGCCAGCAGCCGAGACAGGGGAAACACTGAAGCTTTCTTT

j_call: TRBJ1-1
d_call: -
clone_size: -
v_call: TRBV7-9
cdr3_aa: CASSLQGGTEAFF
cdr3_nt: TGTGCCAGCAGCTTGCAGGGAGGCACTGAAGCTTTCTTT

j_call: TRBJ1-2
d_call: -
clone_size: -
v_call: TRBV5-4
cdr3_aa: CASSLGGATVNYGYTF
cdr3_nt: TGTGCCAGCAGCTTGGGTGGGGCGACGGTTAACTATGGCTACACCTTC

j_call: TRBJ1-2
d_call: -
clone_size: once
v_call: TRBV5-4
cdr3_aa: CASSVGPGHPDGYTF
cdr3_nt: TGTGCCAGCAGCGTAGGACCGGGACACCCAGATGGCTACACCTTC

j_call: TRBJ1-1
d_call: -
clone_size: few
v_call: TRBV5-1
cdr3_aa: CASSLGTVGEAFF
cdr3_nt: TGCGCCAGCAGCTTGGGGACTGTGGGTGAAGCTTTCTTT

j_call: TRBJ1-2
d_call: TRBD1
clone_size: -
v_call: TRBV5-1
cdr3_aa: CASSEGQGDGYTF
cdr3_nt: TGCGCCAGCAGCGAGGGACAGGGGGATGGCTACACCTTC

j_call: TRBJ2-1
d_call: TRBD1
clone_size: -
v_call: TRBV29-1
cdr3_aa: CSVVSTGNEQFF
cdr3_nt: TGCAGCGTTGTTTCGACAGGGAATGAGCAGTTCTTC

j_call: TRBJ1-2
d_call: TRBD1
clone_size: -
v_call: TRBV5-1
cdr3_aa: CASSGTGGNYGYTF
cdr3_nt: TGCGCCAGCAGCGGGACAGGAGGTAACTATGGCTACACCTTC

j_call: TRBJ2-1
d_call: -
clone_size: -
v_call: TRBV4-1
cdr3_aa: CASTRTVSSYNEQFF
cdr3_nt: TGCGCCAGCACCCGGACAGTCAGCTCCTACAATGAGCAGTTCTTC

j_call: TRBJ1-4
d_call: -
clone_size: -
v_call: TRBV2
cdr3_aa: CASSVFRGANEKLFF
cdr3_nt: TGTGCCAGCAGTGTGTTCAGGGGAGCTAATGAAAAACTGTTTTTT

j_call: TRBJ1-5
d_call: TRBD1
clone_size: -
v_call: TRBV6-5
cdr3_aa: CASSTGGVTQPQHF
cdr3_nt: TGTGCCAGCAGTACAGGGGGCGTAACTCAGCCCCAGCATTTT

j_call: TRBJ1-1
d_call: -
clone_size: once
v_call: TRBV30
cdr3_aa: CAWSPGTTQTTEAFF
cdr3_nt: TGTGCCTGGAGTCCGGGAACCACCCAAACCACTGAAGCTTTCTTT

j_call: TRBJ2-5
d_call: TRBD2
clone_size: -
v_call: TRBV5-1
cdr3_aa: CASSLPRSGGALETQYF
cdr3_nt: TGCGCCAGCAGCTTGCCCCGTAGCGGGGGGGCCTTAGAGACCCAGTACTTC

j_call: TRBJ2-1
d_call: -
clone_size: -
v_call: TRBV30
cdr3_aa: CASQGGGRVEQFF
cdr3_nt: TGTGCCTCCCAAGGGGGGGGTCGCGTCGAGCAGTTCTTC

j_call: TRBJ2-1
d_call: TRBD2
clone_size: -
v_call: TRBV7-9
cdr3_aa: CASSLEREVTEQFF
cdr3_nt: TGTGCCAGCAGCTTAGAGCGGGAGGTCACTGAGCAGTTCTTC

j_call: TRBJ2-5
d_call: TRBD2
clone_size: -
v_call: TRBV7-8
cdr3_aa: CASSRGTSGRERETQYF
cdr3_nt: TGTGCCAGCAGCCGGGGGACTAGCGGGAGGGAACGGGAGACCCAGTACTTC